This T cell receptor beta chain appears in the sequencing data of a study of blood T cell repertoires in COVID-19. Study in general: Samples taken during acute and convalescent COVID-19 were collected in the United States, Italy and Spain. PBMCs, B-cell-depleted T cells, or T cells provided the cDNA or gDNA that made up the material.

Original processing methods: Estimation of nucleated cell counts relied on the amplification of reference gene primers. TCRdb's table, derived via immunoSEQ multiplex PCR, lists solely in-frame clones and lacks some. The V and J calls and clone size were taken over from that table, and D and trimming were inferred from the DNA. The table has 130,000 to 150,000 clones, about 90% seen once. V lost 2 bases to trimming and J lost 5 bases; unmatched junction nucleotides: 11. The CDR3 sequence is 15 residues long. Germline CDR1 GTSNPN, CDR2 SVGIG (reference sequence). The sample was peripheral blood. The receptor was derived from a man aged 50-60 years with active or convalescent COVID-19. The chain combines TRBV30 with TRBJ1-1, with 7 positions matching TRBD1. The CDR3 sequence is CAWSHDEGGATEAFF. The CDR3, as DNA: TGTGCCTGGAGTCACGATGAAGGGGGCGCGACTGAAGCTTTCTTT.